The 5 T cell receptor beta chains listed next were all sequenced from one sample in a study of blood T cell repertoires in COVID-19. Sequenced by immunoSEQ multiplex PCR; TCRdb stores in-frame clones only, minus some. The repertoire includes 250,000 to 300,000 clones, approximately 86% of them detected once, and 2% to 2.5% sits in the top ten. The source material was peripheral blood. The receptors come from a woman in her forties or fifties who had recovered from COVID-19.

In its sample, this clone was seen many times. The chain carries TRBV10-3 and TRBJ2-5; D is possibly TRBD2 (6 bases). Germline CDR1 reads ENHRY; CDR2 reads SYGVKD. The CDR3 totals 15 residues. Trimming shortened V by 2 bases and J by 5 bases, and 15 bases separated the two germline ends. The CDR3 sequence is CAISELGRGGETQYF. Written as DNA, the CDR3 is TGTGCCATCAGTGAGCTCGGGAGAGGTGGGGAGACCCAGTACTTC.

This clone was recorded only once. CDR3 protein: CASITQGRSPLHF. In DNA form, the CDR3 reads TGTGCCAGCATCACCCAGGGGCGATCACCCCTCCACTTT. V is TRBV28 and J is TRBJ1-6; possible D gene TRBD1, 6 bases. The CDR3 is made up of 13 amino acids. Germline CDR1 and CDR2: MDHEN and SYDVKM. V was clipped by 7 bases and J by 10 bases, with 14 bases between them.

The chain joins TRBV11-3 to TRBJ2-7; a possible D gene is TRBD1 (5 bases). CDR1 and CDR2 from the germline V gene are SGHNT and YENEEA. The CDR3 loop spans 15 amino acids. The ends were cut back, 1 base at V and 2 bases at J, with 12 bases in the middle. The CDR3: CASSLGQGRAYEQYF. The CDR3 DNA is TGTGCCAGCAGCTTAGGTCAGGGCAGGGCCTACGAGCAGTACTTC. The variable domain in full, with the rest retrieved from reference TRBV11-3 and TRBJ2-7, is EAGVVQSPRYKIIEKKQPVAFWCNPISGHNTLYWYLQNLGQGPELLIRYENEEAVDDSQLPKDRFSAERLKGVDSTLKIQPAELGDSAVYLCASSLGQGRAYEQYFGPGTRLTVT.

The chain links TRBV6-5 to TRBJ1-4; TRBD1 matches at 9 bases. The CDR3 totals 15 residues. Trimming removed 7 bases from V and 4 bases from J; junction bases left unmatched: 7. Germline CDR1 is MNHEY and CDR2 is SVGAGI. The CDR3: CASNSGQGNNEKLFF. The CDR3, as DNA: TGTGCCAGCAATTCGGGACAGGGTAATAATGAAAAACTGTTTTTT.

The rearrangement links TRBV10-3 to TRBJ1-1; a weak D match, TRBD1 (5 bases). From germline, CDR1 is ENHRY and CDR2 SYGVKD. The CDR3 covers 13 residues. Trimming removed 10 bases from V and 5 bases from J, with 17 bases in between. The CDR3, as DNA: TGTGCCACGGGGAAACAGGAGGGGACTGAAGCTTTCTTT. Encoded protein: CATGKQEGTEAFF.